Below, 30 T cell receptor beta chains from the same sample are listed, as sequenced in a study of blood T cell repertoires in COVID-19. Sequencing was performed with immunoSEQ multiplex PCR; in TCRdb, only in-frame clones are kept and a portion is missing. The sample lists some 250,000 clones, nearly 90% occurring once. The sample taken for sequencing was peripheral blood. All receptors come from a woman aged 25 to 39 with acute or convalescent COVID-19.

The chain links TRBV9 to TRBJ2-3, with 15 bases aligning to TRBD2. The germline CDR1 and CDR2 sequences are SGDLS and YYNGEE. Trimming cost V 3 bases and J 3 bases; bases outside gene matches: 5. The CDR3 runs 17 residues. This chain's CDR3 is CASSGTSGRAGTDTQYF. The DNA of the CDR3 is TGTGCCAGCAGCGGGACTAGCGGGAGGGCGGGAACAGATACGCAGTATTTT. Variable domain in full (rest from reference TRBV9 and TRBJ2-3): DSGVTQTPKHLITATGQRVTLRCSPRSGDLSVYWYQQSLDQGLQFLIQYYNGEERAKGNILERFSAQQFPDLHSELNLSSLELGDSALYFCASSGTSGRAGTDTQYFGPGTRLTVL.

The chain uses TRBV5-1 and TRBJ1-3, with D hard to call. Trimming shortened V by 4 bases and J by 0 bases, and 11 bases separated the two germline ends. Germline V gives CDR1 SGHRS, CDR2 YFSETQ. This CDR3 region has 15 residues. CDR3 protein: CASSRGGDSGNTIYF. DNA for the CDR3: TGCGCCAGCAGCCGGGGTGGGGACTCTGGAAACACCATATATTTT.

The chain links TRBV9 to TRBJ2-1; D gene ambiguous. Looked up from germline, CDR1 is SGDLS and CDR2 is YYNGEE. Deletions cut 0 bases from V and 6 bases from J, with 13 bases between. CDR3 length: 15 amino acids. The chain's CDR3 is CASSVGSALVNEQFF. DNA for the CDR3: TGTGCCAGCAGCGTAGGTAGTGCGTTGGTCAATGAGCAGTTCTTC.

In the case of this clone: Mismatch with germline at one junction end may stem from a read error. The chain couples TRBV7-7 to TRBJ1-2; 8 bases fit TRBD1. Germline V gene data show CDR1 as SSHAT and CDR2 as FNYEAQ (reference sequence). The CDR3 is 15 residues long. CDR3 region: CASSLYRGVNYGYTF. Here the CDR3 DNA reads TGTGCTAGCAGCTTGTACAGGGGGGTAAACTATGGCTACACCTTC.

The chain has TRBV14 and TRBJ1-2; D unresolved. Germline CDR1 SGHDN, CDR2 FVKESK. Trimming took 2 bases from V and 5 from J, leaving 9 bases between them. The CDR3 runs 13 residues. The CDR3 DNA reads TGTGCCAGCAGCCAAACTTCGGGGTATGGCTACACCTTC. Encoded protein: CASSQTSGYGYTF.

The V gene is TRBV10-3, the J gene TRBJ1-5; D unclear. The CDR3 is made up of 17 amino acids. V was shortened by 3 bases and J by 6 bases, with 21 bases between the two germline ends. Germline V gene data show CDR1 as ENHRY and CDR2 as SYGVKD. Here the CDR3 reads CAISDAVGVLKAQPQHF. As DNA, the CDR3 is TGTGCCATCAGTGATGCGGTCGGGGTTTTGAAGGCTCAGCCCCAGCATTTT.

The CDR3 DNA reads TGTGCCACCAGCGCGCTACCTCGCGTGTACGAGCAGTACTTC. Amino acid sequence: CATSALPRVYEQYF. The chain uses TRBV15 and TRBJ2-7, with D hard to call. The CDR3 length is 14 residues. The V end lost 5 bases, the J end lost 4 bases, and 15 bases lay between the germline ends. Looked up from germline, CDR1 is LNHNV and CDR2 is YYDKDF (reference sequence).

V gene TRBV15 combines with J gene TRBJ2-5; TRBD1 agrees at 10 bases. Germline V lookup: CDR1 LNHNV, CDR2 YYDKDF (reference sequence). V lost 8 bases and J lost 2; bases outside the gene matches: 8. CDR3 size: 15 residues. The CDR3 DNA sequence: TGTGCCACCTCCCAGGGGACAGGGGATCAAGAGACCCAGTACTTC. Its translation is CATSQGTGDQETQYF.

This clone was detected only once. The rearrangement uses TRBV4-3 and TRBJ1-2; D possibly corresponds to TRBD1 (5 bases). The CDR3 is made up of 16 amino acids. Between the trimmed V and J ends, which lost 1 base and 0 bases, there was a span of 12 bases. The germline V gene encodes CDR1 LGHNA and CDR2 YSLEER. CDR3 bases: TGCGCCAGCAGCCAAGGCTCGGGGGGGTCTAACTATGGCTACACCTTC. Protein sequence: CASSQGSGGSNYGYTF.

The rearrangement uses TRBV5-6 and TRBJ2-6, with a tentative D call TRBD1 (6 bases). With 3 bases removed from V and 3 bases from J, the gap between germline ends came to 10 bases. Per the germline V gene, CDR1 is SGHDT and CDR2 is YYEEEE. This CDR3 has 15 residues. The CDR3 DNA reads TGTGCCAGCAGCTATGGGACAATTGGGGCCAACGTCCTGACTTTC. This sequence encodes CASSYGTIGANVLTF.

In DNA form, the CDR3 reads TGTGCCAGCAGCTTTAACAGGGATATTGCCAATGAGCAGTTCTTC. Translated, it gives CASSFNRDIANEQFF. The rearrangement links TRBV7-6 to TRBJ2-1; tentatively, D is TRBD1 (6 bases). The CDR3 covers 15 residues. The V end lost 3 bases, the J end lost 6 bases, and 15 bases lay between the germline ends. In germline, CDR1 is SGHVS, CDR2 FNYEAQ.

The table lists this clone with a count of one. This chain uses TRBV7-2 with TRBJ1-2, with 8 nucleotides matching TRBD1. The germline gives CDR1 SGHTA, CDR2 FQGNSA. V was clipped by 6 bases and J by 4 bases; unmatched bases: 7. The CDR3 spans 14 residues. CDR3 in amino acids: CASRVQGGSYGYTF. For the CDR3, the DNA is TGTGCCAGCAGGGTACAGGGGGGATCCTATGGCTACACCTTC.

This clone occurred a few times. The V call is TRBV7-9, the J call TRBJ2-5, with D possibly being TRBD2 (5 bases). This CDR3 has 14 residues. CDR1 is SEHNR, CDR2 FQNEAQ, per germline (reference sequence). Trimming pared 1 base from V and 7 bases from J, leaving 13 bases between. As DNA, the CDR3 is TGTGCCAGCAGCTTAGTGAGCGGCCCAGGGACCCAGTACTTC. Its translation: CASSLVSGPGTQYF.

The rearrangement joins TRBV19 to TRBJ1-5; 8 bases match TRBD1. This CDR3 comprises 15 residues. Losses at the gene ends were 6 bases for V and 4 bases for J; bases not matched to a gene: 8. Germline CDR1 reads LNHDA; CDR2 reads SQIVND (reference sequence). The DNA for the CDR3 is TGTGCCAGTAGGTCTCGGACAGGGTGGAATCAGCCCCAGCATTTT. Translating gives CASRSRTGWNQPQHF. Based on the CDR3 plus reference TRBV19 and TRBJ1-5, the full variable domain is DGGITQSPKYLFRKEGQNVTLSCEQNLNHDAMYWYRQDPGQGLRLIYYSQIVNDFQKGDIAEGYSVSREKKESFPLTVTSAQKNPTAFYLCASRSRTGWNQPQHFGDGTRLSIL.

The CDR3 loop is CASSNHGRNTEAFF. CDR3 DNA: TGTGCCAGCAGCAATCACGGTAGGAACACTGAAGCTTTCTTT. The V and J genes are TRBV11-1 and TRBJ1-1; D remains unclear. The V gene lost 5 bases and the J gene lost 1 base, with 11 bases spanning the gap. The germline V gene encodes CDR1 SGHAT and CDR2 FQDESV (reference sequence). This CDR3 comprises 14 residues.

The rearrangement joins TRBV7-2 to TRBJ2-7, with 13 positions matching TRBD2. V was pared by 5 bases and J by 7 bases, with 5 bases of the junction left unmatched. The CDR3 has 14 residues. Germline CDR1 SGHTA, CDR2 FQGNSA. The CDR3 DNA follows: TGTGCCAGCAGCAAACTAGCGGGAGGGCTTGAGCAGTACTTC. This codes for CASSKLAGGLEQYF.

V usage is TRBV25-1 and J usage is TRBJ2-5; 9 bases map to TRBD2. Trimming at V came to 7 bases and at J to 2 bases, leaving 11 bases not matched to a gene. Germline loops: CDR1 MGHDK, CDR2 SYGVNS. The CDR3 is 16 amino acids. The chain's CDR3 is CASNTNSGSPQETQYF. The CDR3 DNA follows: TGTGCCAGCAATACCAATAGCGGGAGCCCTCAAGAGACCCAGTACTTC. Full variable domain (rest looked up from reference TRBV25-1 and TRBJ2-5): EADIYQTPRYLVIGTGKKITLECSQTMGHDKMYWYQQDPGMELHLIHYSYGVNSTEKGDLSSESTVSRIRTEHFPLTLESARPSHTSQYLCASNTNSGSPQETQYFGPGTRLLVL.

The chain is built from TRBV29-1 and TRBJ2-1, with D possibly matching TRBD1 (6 bases). The CDR3 extends over 11 amino acids. The germline gives CDR1 SQVTM, CDR2 ANQGSEA. Trimming removed 7 bases at V and 12 bases at J, with 16 bases between. CDR3 residues: CSAHPGRGQFF. The CDR3 DNA reads as TGCAGCGCCCACCCAGGCAGGGGGCAGTTCTTC.

The rearrangement links TRBV5-6 to TRBJ1-3; no clear D. Trimming removed 5 bases at V and 0 bases at J, with 12 bases between. The CDR3 sequence is 15 residues long. Per germline, CDR1 SGHDT and CDR2 YYEEEE. The CDR3 loop is CASSLEKFSGNTIYF. CDR3 DNA sequence: TGTGCCAGCAGTTTAGAGAAGTTCTCTGGAAACACCATATATTTT. The full variable domain, completed using reference TRBV5-6 and TRBJ1-3, is DAGVTQSPTHLIKTRGQQVTLRCSPKSGHDTVSWYQQALGQGPQFIFQYYEEEERQRGNFPDRFSGHQFPNYSSELNVNALLLGDSALYLCASSLEKFSGNTIYFGEGSWLTVV.

The chain is built from TRBV9 and TRBJ1-3, with D hard to call. Deletions cut 3 bases from V and 0 bases from J, with 7 bases between. In germline, CDR1 is SGDLS, CDR2 YYNGEE. The CDR3 spans 14 residues. CDR3 sequence: CASSGRLSGNTIYF. CDR3 bases: TGTGCCAGCAGCGGGAGGCTCTCTGGAAACACCATATATTTT. The full variable domain, rest sourced from reference TRBV9 and TRBJ1-3, is DSGVTQTPKHLITATGQRVTLRCSPRSGDLSVYWYQQSLDQGLQFLIQYYNGEERAKGNILERFSAQQFPDLHSELNLSSLELGDSALYFCASSGRLSGNTIYFGEGSWLTVV.

The V call is TRBV6-4, the J call TRBJ2-2; perhaps TRBD1 as D (5 bases). The CDR3 length is 16 residues. Looked up from germline, CDR1 is MRHNA and CDR2 is SNTAGT. The V gene lost 1 base and the J gene lost 1 base, with 10 bases spanning the gap. CDR3 in DNA: TGTGCCAGCAGTGACTTCTTTACAGGGAACACCGGGGAGCTGTTTTTT. Protein product: CASSDFFTGNTGELFF.

In this sample, this clone turned up a few times. The CDR3 loop is CASSQATGGSGNTIYF. The CDR3 region has the DNA TGTGCCAGCAGCCAAGCGACAGGGGGCTCTGGAAACACCATATATTTT. V gene TRBV4-2 combines with J gene TRBJ1-3; the match to TRBD1 covers 9 bases. This CDR3 is 16 amino acids long. V lost 1 base and J lost 0; bases outside the gene matches: 1. Germline CDR1 reads LGHNA; CDR2 reads YNFKEQ.

The gene calls are TRBV18 and TRBJ2-1, with 7 bases lining up with TRBD1. The germline CDR1 and CDR2 sequences are KGHSH and LQKENI. The CDR3 totals 13 residues. The V segment lost 4 bases and the J segment 7 bases; nucleotides outside the gene matches: 4. CDR3 in DNA: TGTGCCAGCTCACGGACAGGCCTAAATGAGCAGTTCTTC. Residues: CASSRTGLNEQFF.

The J gene is TRBJ1-2, the V gene TRBV6-1; 11 nucleotides agree with TRBD1. Germline trimming cut 0 bases from V and 6 bases from J; bases unmatched to any gene: 3. The CDR3 is 15 amino acids. From germline, CDR1 is MNHNS and CDR2 SASEGT. Here the CDR3 reads CASSEAGTGGNGYTF. As DNA, the CDR3 is TGTGCCAGCAGTGAAGCAGGGACAGGGGGGAATGGCTACACCTTC.

This clone was detected only once. The junction departs from germline at one end; a sequencing error may be responsible. V usage is TRBV5-6 and J usage is TRBJ2-7; TRBD2 matches 8 bases. Germline assignment: CDR1 SGHDT and CDR2 YYEEEE. The CDR3 is 14 residues long. The CDR3: CASSPFGREARVDF. CDR3 in DNA: TGTGCCAGCAGCCCCTTCGGGCGGGAGGCTAGGGTTGACTTC.

The chain has TRBV30 and TRBJ1-1; D uncertain. This CDR3 region has 14 residues. V lost 0 bases and J 1 base, leaving 9 bases between the germline ends. Germline CDR1 GTSNPN, CDR2 SVGIG (reference sequence). The chain's CDR3 is CAWSVGLPNTEAFF. CDR3 bases: TGTGCCTGGAGTGTCGGACTCCCGAACACTGAAGCTTTCTTT.

This sequence joins TRBV6-1 and TRBJ2-2; 8 bases fit TRBD2. The CDR3 totals 15 residues. The V segment lost 1 base and the J segment 7 bases; nucleotides outside the gene matches: 5. Germline CDR1 is MNHNS and CDR2 is SASEGT. Here the CDR3 DNA reads TGTGCCAGCAGTGAAGGGACTAGCTTTGTCGGGGAGCTGTTTTTT. Its protein is CASSEGTSFVGELFF.

This sequence joins TRBV6-5 and TRBJ2-1; 8 bases agree with TRBD1. The germline CDR1 and CDR2 sequences are MNHEY and SVGAGI. The trim removed 8 bases at V and 10 bases at J, leaving 13 bases unmatched. This CDR3 region has 14 residues. This CDR3 is CASLPGQVFREQFF. CDR3 bases: TGTGCCAGCCTCCCGGGACAGGTGTTCAGGGAGCAGTTCTTC.

The J gene is TRBJ2-2, the V gene TRBV30; 8 nucleotides agree with TRBD1. This CDR3 has 15 amino acids. The V gene end was trimmed by 1 base and the J gene end by 3 bases; junction bases not matched to a gene: 4. Germline loops: CDR1 GTSNPN, CDR2 SVGIG (reference sequence). Written as DNA, the CDR3 is TGTGCCTGGAGTGGCGCAGGGGGCCACACCGGGGAGCTGTTTTTT. The encoded protein is CAWSGAGGHTGELFF.

The rearrangement uses TRBV5-4 and TRBJ1-3, with D uncertain. Germline CDR1 reads SGHNT; CDR2 reads YYREEE (reference sequence). V lost 1 base, J lost 1 base, and 12 bases lay in between. This CDR3 has 16 amino acids. The CDR3 reads CASSLSAGISGNTIYF. Here the CDR3 DNA reads TGTGCCAGCAGCTTGTCTGCGGGGATATCTGGAAACACCATATATTTT.